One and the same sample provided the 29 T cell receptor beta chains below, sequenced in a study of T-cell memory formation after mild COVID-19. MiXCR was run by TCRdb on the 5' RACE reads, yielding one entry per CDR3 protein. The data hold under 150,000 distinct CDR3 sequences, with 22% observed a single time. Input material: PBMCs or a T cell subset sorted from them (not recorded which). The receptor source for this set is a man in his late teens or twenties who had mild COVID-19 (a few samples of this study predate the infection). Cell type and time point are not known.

The CDR3 sequence: CSARDPGQGTGYEQYF. The CDR3 bases are TGCAGTGCTAGAGACCCGGGACAGGGGACGGGTTACGAGCAGTACTTC. This chain joins TRBV20-1 and TRBJ2-7; 10 nucleotides line up with TRBD1. The germline V gene encodes CDR1 DFQATT and CDR2 SNEGSKA (reference sequence). With V trimmed by 0 bases and J by 4 bases, 9 bases remained unmatched. This CDR3 contains 16 residues.

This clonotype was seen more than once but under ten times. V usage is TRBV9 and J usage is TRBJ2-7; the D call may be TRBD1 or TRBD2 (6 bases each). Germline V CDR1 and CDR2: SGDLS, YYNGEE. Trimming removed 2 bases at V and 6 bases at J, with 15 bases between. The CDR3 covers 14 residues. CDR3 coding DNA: TGTGCCAGCAGCGTTTGGGGGGCCGGGAGCGAGCAGTACTTC. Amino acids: CASSVWGAGSEQYF.

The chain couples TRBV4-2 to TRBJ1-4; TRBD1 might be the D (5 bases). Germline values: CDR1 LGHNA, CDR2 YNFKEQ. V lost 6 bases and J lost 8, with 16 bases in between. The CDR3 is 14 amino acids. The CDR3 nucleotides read TGTGCCAGCAGTTTAGGGAGGGGAATGGAAAAACTGTTTTTT. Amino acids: CASSLGRGMEKLFF.

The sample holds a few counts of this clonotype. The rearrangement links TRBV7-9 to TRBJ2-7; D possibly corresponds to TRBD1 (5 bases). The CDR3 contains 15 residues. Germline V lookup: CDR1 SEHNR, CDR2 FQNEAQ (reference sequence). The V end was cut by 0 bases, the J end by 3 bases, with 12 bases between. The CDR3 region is CASSLAEQGNYEQYV. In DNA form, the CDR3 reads TGTGCCAGCAGCTTAGCGGAGCAGGGCAACTACGAGCAGTACGTC.

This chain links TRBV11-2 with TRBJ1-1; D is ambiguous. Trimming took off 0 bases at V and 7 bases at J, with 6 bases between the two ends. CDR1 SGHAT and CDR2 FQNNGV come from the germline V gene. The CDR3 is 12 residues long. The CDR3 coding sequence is TGTGCCAGCAGCTTAGAGAAAGTTGAAGCTTTCTTT. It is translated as CASSLEKVEAFF.

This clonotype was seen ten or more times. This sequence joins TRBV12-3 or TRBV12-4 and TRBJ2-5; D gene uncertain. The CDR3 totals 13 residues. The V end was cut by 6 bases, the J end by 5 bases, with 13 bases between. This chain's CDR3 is CASRDRVAETQYF. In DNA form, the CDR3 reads TGTGCCAGCAGGGATAGGGTTGCGGAGACCCAGTACTTC.

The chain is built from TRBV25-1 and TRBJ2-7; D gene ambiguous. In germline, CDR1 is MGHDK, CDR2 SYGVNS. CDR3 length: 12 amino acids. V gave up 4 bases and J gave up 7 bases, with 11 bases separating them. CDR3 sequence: CASSAIGWEQYF. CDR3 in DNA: TGTGCCAGCAGTGCCATAGGATGGGAGCAGTACTTC.

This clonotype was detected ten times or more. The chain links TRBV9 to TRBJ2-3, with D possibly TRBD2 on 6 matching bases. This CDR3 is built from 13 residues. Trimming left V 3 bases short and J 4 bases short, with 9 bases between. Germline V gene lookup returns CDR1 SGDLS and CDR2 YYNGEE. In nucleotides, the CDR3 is TGTGCCAGCAGCGAAACGGGGGCAGATACGCAGTATTTT. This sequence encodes CASSETGADTQYF. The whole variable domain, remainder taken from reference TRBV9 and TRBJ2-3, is DSGVTQTPKHLITATGQRVTLRCSPRSGDLSVYWYQQSLDQGLQFLIQYYNGEERAKGNILERFSAQQFPDLHSELNLSSLELGDSALYFCASSETGADTQYFGPGTRLTVL.

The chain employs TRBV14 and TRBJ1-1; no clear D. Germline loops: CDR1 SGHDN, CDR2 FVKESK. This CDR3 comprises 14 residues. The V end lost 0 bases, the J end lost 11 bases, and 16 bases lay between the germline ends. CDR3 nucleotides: TGTGCCAGCAGCCAAGATTACGAGACCGAAGTGGCTTTCTTT. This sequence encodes CASSQDYETEVAFF.

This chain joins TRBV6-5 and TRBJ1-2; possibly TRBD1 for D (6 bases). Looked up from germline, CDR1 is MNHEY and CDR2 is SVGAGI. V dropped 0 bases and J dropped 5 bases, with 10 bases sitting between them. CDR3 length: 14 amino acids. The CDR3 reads CASSYSGGRYGYTF. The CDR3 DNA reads TGTGCCAGCAGTTACTCGGGGGGCCGGTATGGCTACACCTTC.

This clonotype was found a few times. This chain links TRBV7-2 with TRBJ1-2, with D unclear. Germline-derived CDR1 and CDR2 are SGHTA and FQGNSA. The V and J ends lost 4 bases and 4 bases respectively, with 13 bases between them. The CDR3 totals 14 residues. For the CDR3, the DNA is TGTGCCAGCAGCTCCAGGTTCCTGGGCTATGGCTACACCTTC. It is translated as CASSSRFLGYGYTF.

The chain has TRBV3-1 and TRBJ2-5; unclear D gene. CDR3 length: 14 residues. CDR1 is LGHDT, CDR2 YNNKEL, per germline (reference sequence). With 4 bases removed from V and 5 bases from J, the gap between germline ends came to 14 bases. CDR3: CASSPPLKLETQYF. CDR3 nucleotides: TGTGCCAGCAGCCCTCCTTTGAAGTTGGAGACCCAGTACTTC.

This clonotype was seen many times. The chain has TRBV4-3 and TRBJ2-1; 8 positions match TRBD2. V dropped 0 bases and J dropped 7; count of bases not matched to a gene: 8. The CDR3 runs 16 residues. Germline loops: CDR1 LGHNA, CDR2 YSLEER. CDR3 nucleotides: TGCGCCAGCAGCCAAGATAACGGGCGGGGGGAGAATGAGCAGTTCTTC. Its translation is CASSQDNGRGENEQFF.

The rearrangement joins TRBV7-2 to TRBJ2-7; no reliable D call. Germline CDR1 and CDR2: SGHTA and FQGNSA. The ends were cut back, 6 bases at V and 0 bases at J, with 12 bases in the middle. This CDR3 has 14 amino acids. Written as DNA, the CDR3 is TGTGCCAGCAGTCCCGCCGGACCCTCCTACGAGCAGTACTTC. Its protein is CASSPAGPSYEQYF.

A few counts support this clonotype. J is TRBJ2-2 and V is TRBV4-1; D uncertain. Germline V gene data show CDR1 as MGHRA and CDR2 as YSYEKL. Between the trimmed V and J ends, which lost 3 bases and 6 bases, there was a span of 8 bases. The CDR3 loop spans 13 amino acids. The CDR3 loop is CASSQWVSGELFF. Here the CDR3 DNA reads TGCGCCAGCAGCCAGTGGGTGTCCGGGGAGCTGTTTTTT.

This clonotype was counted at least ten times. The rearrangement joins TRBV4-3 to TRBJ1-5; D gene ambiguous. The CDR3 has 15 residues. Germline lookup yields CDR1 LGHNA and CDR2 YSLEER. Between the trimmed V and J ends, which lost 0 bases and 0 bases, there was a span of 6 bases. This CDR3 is CASSQDRFSNQPQHF. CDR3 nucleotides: TGCGCCAGCAGCCAAGACAGGTTTAGCAATCAGCCCCAGCATTTT.

Written as DNA, the CDR3 is TGTGCCAGCAGCTTAGGTCTGACCTACAATGAGCAGTTCTTC. Amino acid sequence: CASSLGLTYNEQFF. The genes are TRBV7-2 and TRBJ2-1; unclear D gene. CDR1 and CDR2 (germline): SGHTA, FQGNSA. V lost 1 base to trimming and J lost 2 bases, with 6 bases between them. The CDR3 runs 14 residues.

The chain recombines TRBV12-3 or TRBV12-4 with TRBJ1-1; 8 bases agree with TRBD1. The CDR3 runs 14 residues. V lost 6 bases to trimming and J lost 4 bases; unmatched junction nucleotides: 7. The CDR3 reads CASSPRQGITEAFF. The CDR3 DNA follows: TGTGCCAGCAGCCCAAGACAGGGGATCACTGAAGCTTTCTTT.

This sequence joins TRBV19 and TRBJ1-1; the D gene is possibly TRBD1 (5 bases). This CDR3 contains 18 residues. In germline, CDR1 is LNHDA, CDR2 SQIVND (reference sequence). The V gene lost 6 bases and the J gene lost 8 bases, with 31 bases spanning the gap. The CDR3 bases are TGTGCCAGTAGACCCAGGGTACCGGCGAATTGGGCGGTCGTAGAAGCTTTCTTT. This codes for CASRPRVPANWAVVEAFF. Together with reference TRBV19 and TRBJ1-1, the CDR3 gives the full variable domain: DGGITQSPKYLFRKEGQNVTLSCEQNLNHDAMYWYRQDPGQGLRLIYYSQIVNDFQKGDIAEGYSVSREKKESFPLTVTSAQKNPTAFYLCASRPRVPANWAVVEAFFGQGTRLTVV.

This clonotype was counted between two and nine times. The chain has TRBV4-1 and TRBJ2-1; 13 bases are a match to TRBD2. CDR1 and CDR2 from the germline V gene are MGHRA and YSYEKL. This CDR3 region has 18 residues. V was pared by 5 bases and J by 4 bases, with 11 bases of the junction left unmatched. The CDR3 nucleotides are TGCGCCAGCAGCAAAACCGGGACTAGCGGGATCATTTACAATGAGCAGTTCTTC. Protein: CASSKTGTSGIIYNEQFF.

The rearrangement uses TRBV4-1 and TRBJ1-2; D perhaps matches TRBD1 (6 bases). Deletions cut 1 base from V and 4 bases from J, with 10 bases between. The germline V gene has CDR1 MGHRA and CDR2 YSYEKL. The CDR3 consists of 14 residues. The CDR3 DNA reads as TGCGCCAGCAGCCAAGCACAGGGTCCCTATGGCTACACCTTC. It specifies CASSQAQGPYGYTF.

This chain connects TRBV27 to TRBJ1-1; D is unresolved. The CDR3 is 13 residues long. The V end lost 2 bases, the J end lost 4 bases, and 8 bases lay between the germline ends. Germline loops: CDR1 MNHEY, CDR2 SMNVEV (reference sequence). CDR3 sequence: CASSLRESTEAFF. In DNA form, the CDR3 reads TGTGCCAGCAGTTTAAGGGAAAGCACTGAAGCTTTCTTT.

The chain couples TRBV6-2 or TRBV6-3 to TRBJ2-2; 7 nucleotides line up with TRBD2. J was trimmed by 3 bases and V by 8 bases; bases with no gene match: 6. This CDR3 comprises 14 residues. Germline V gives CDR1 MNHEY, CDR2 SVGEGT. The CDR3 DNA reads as TGTGCCAGCTCCGGACTAGGTTACACCGGGGAGCTGTTTTTT. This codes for CASSGLGYTGELFF.

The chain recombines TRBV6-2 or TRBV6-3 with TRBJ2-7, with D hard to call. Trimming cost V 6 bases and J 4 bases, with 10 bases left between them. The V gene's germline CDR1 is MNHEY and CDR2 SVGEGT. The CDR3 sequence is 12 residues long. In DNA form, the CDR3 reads TGTGCCAGCAGCCGCGCACTATACGAGCAGTACTTC. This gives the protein CASSRALYEQYF.

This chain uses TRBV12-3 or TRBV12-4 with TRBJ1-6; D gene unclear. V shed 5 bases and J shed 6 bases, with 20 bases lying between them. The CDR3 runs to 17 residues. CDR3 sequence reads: CASSPLTTVRSNSPLHF. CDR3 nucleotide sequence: TGTGCCAGCAGTCCACTAACCACAGTCAGGAGTAATTCACCCCTCCACTTT.

The CDR3 region is CASRTTLSEQYF. CDR3 sequence (DNA): TGTGCCAGCAGGACGACCCTCTCCGAGCAGTACTTC. The rearrangement uses TRBV6-2 or TRBV6-3 and TRBJ2-7, with D uncertain. V gave up 6 bases and J gave up 6 bases, with 12 bases separating them. This CDR3 spans 12 amino acids. Germline CDR1 is MNHEY and CDR2 is SVGEGT.

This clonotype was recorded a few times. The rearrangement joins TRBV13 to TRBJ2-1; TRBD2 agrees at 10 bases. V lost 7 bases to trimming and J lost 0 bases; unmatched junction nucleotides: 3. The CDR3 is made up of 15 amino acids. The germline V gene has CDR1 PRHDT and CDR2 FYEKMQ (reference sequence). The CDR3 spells CASTERGGSYNEQFF. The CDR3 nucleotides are TGTGCCAGCACTGAGCGGGGGGGCTCCTACAATGAGCAGTTCTTC.

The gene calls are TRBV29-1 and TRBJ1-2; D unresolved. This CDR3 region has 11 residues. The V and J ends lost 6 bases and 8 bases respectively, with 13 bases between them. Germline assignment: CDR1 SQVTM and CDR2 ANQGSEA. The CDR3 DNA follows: TGCAGCGTCGAGACCCTCTGGGGCTACACCTTC. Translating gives CSVETLWGYTF.

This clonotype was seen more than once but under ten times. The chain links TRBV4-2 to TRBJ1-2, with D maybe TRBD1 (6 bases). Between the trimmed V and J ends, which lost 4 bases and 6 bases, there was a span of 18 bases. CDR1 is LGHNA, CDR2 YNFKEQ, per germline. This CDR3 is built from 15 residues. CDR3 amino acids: CASSPREGGEHGYTF. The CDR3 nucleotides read TGTGCCAGCAGCCCGCGCGAAGGGGGAGAACATGGCTACACCTTC.